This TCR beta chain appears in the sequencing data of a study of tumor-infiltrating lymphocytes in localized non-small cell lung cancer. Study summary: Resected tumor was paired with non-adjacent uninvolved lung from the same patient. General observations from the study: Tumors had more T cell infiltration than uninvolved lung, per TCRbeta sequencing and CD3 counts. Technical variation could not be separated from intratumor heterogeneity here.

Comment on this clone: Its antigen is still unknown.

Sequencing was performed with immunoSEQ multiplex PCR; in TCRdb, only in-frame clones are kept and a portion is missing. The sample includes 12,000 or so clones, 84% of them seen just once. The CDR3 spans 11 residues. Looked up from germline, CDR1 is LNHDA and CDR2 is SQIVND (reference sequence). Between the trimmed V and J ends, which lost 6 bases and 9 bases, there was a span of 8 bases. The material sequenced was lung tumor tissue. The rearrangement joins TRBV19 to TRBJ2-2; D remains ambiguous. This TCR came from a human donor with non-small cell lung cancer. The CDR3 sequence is CASRAGWELFF. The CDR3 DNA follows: TGTGCCAGTAGAGCTGGGTGGGAGCTGTTTTTT.